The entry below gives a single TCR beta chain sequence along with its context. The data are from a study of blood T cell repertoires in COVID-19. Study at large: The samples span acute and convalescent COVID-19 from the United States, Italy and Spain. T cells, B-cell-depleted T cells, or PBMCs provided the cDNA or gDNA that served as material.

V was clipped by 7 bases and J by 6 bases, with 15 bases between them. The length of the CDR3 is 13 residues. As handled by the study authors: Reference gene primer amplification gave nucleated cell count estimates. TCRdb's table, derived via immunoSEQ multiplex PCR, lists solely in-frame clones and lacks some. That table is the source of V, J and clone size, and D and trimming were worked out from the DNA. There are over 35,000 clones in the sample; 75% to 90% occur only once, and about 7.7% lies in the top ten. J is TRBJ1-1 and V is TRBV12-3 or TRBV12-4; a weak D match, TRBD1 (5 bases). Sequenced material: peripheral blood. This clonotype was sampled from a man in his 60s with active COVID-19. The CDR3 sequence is CASIPRERAEAFF. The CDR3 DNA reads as TGTGCCAGCATCCCCAGGGAAAGGGCTGAAGCTTTCTTT.